A single sample gave rise to the 10 T cell receptor beta chains below, sequenced in a study of OX40 agonist ivuxolimab in advanced cancers. TCRdb's table, derived via immunoSEQ multiplex PCR, lists solely in-frame clones and lacks some. The sample lists more than 85,000 clones, 90% occurring once. Sample: CD4+ or CD8+ T cells sorted from blood, taken in a trial of the OX40 agonist ivuxolimab. Receptor source: an adult with an advanced solid tumor such as melanoma, head and neck, liver or kidney cancer.

This clone was seen once. The V call is TRBV5-4, the J call TRBJ2-7, with TRBD2 matching 10 bases. Unmatched junction bases numbered 4, after V lost 0 bases and J lost 4 bases. This CDR3 spans 15 amino acids. The germline V gene encodes CDR1 SGHNT and CDR2 YYREEE (reference sequence). CDR3 nucleotides: TGTGCCAGCAGCTTGGATCTAGCGGGGGATTACGAGCAGTACTTC. Amino acids: CASSLDLAGDYEQYF.

V usage is TRBV19 and J usage is TRBJ2-1; 8 nucleotides agree with TRBD2. The V gene's germline CDR1 is LNHDA and CDR2 SQIVND (reference sequence). The junction had 8 bases not matched to a gene; V was cut back by 5 bases and J by 8 bases. The CDR3 extends over 14 amino acids. The chain's CDR3 is CASSLSGGADEQFF. The CDR3 DNA sequence: TGTGCCAGTAGTCTCAGCGGGGGAGCAGATGAGCAGTTCTTC.

The chain joins TRBV5-4 to TRBJ2-5; D is possibly TRBD1 or TRBD2 (5 bases each). In germline, CDR1 is SGHNT, CDR2 YYREEE (reference sequence). The CDR3 loop spans 14 amino acids. V lost 1 base and J lost 3, with 10 bases in between. This chain's CDR3 is CASSLKLGEETQYF. CDR3 nucleotides: TGTGCCAGCAGCTTGAAGCTGGGGGAAGAGACCCAGTACTTC.

The CDR3 is CSASDETQYF. As DNA, the CDR3 is TGCAGTGCATCGGATGAGACCCAGTACTTC. The chain uses TRBV20-1 and TRBJ2-5, with D hard to call. The CDR3 has 10 amino acids. V was clipped by 6 bases and J by 5 bases, with 7 bases between them. CDR1 is DFQATT and CDR2 is SNEGSKA in the germline V gene (reference sequence).

The chain links TRBV9 to TRBJ1-3, with a tentative D call TRBD1 (5 bases). V was pared by 5 bases and J by 0 bases, with 12 bases between. The CDR3 sequence is 15 residues long. Germline CDR1 is SGDLS and CDR2 is YYNGEE. The CDR3 bases are TGTGCCAGCAGGGGGGACGGAATCTCTGGAAACACCATATATTTT. As protein: CASRGDGISGNTIYF. The whole variable domain, filled in from reference TRBV9 and TRBJ1-3, reads DSGVTQTPKHLITATGQRVTLRCSPRSGDLSVYWYQQSLDQGLQFLIQYYNGEERAKGNILERFSAQQFPDLHSELNLSSLELGDSALYFCASRGDGISGNTIYFGEGSWLTVV.

This chain uses TRBV19 with TRBJ2-1; possible D gene TRBD2, 7 bases. Germline values: CDR1 LNHDA, CDR2 SQIVND (reference sequence). The CDR3 runs to 13 residues. V lost 5 bases and J lost 9, with 14 bases in between. The CDR3 region has the DNA TGTGCCAGTAGTCCGATGGGGGGGCCTGAGCAGTTCTTC. Amino acid sequence: CASSPMGGPEQFF.

This clone was picked up one time. The V call is TRBV2, the J call TRBJ1-6; the D gene is possibly TRBD1 (5 bases). The CDR3 loop spans 14 amino acids. Germline values: CDR1 SNHLY, CDR2 FYNNEI. Trimming cost V 8 bases and J 0 bases, with 8 bases left between them. The CDR3 spells CASRDDSYNSPLHF. In DNA form, the CDR3 reads TGTGCCAGCCGGGACGACTCCTATAATTCACCCCTCCACTTT.

The rearrangement links TRBV7-3 to TRBJ2-7; possibly TRBD1 for D (7 bases). The CDR3 is 17 residues long. Germline loops: CDR1 SGHTA, CDR2 FQGTGA. V was clipped by 5 bases and J by 3 bases, with 23 bases between them. CDR3 sequence reads: CASSRIRRGQTNYEQYF. CDR3 nucleotides: TGTGCCAGCAGCCGTATTCGGAGGGGGCAGACAAACTACGAGCAGTACTTC. The whole variable domain, remainder taken from reference TRBV7-3 and TRBJ2-7, is GAGVSQTPSNKVTEKGKYVELRCDPISGHTALYWYRQSLGQGPEFLIYFQGTGAADDSGLPNDRFFAVRPEGSVSTLKIQRTERGDSAVYLCASSRIRRGQTNYEQYFGPGTRLTVT.

The V and J genes are TRBV10-2 and TRBJ1-2; 8 bases fit TRBD1. Germline values: CDR1 WSHSY, CDR2 SAAADI. J lost 4 bases, V lost 5 bases, and 6 bases had no gene match. This CDR3 has 14 residues. The chain's CDR3 is CASSLDRGGYGYTF. CDR3 DNA sequence: TGCGCCAGCAGTCTCGACAGGGGCGGCTATGGCTACACCTTC.

This rearrangement joins TRBV4-2 to TRBJ2-1; tentative D call: TRBD2 (5 bases). Germline CDR1 is LGHNA and CDR2 is YNFKEQ. Trimming removed 0 bases at V and 0 bases at J, with 9 bases between. CDR3 length: 16 amino acids. This chain's CDR3 is CASSQDYGNSYNEQFF. The CDR3 DNA sequence: TGTGCCAGCAGCCAAGATTACGGGAACTCCTACAATGAGCAGTTCTTC.